This TCR beta chain was documented in a study of post-analysis software for immune sequencing data. The wider study: Disease trajectories encompassed relapsing-remitting, secondary progressive and progressive-relapsing multiple sclerosis.

cDNA libraries of TCR beta carried unique molecular identifiers. The T cell input of roughly 0.9 to 11 million gave approximately 460,000 cDNA molecules. TCRdb reanalysed the PCR reads using MiXCR and keeps one entry per CDR3 protein. The sample consists of about 800,000 distinct CDR3 sequences, 25% to 30% of them appearing once. The sequence derives from a girl aged 5-17 years with multiple sclerosis. Sequencing was done on a sample of blood.

The DNA of the CDR3 is TGTGCCAGCAGCTTAAGGTCGATGCAGGGGGTTGGGTGGAATGAGCAGTACTTC. Its protein product is CASSLRSMQGVGWNEQYF. The rearrangement links TRBV7-2 to TRBJ2-7; 7 bases map to TRBD1. The J segment lost 7 bases and the V segment lost 2 bases, leaving 20 bases of the junction unmatched. The length of the CDR3 is 18 residues. Germline-derived CDR1 and CDR2 are SGHTA and FQGNSA.